This record concerns one TCR beta chain sequence. Its antigen is not identified. This record comes from a study of cytomegalovirus exposure and HLA in healthy donors. Study-wide context: The 110 or so validation repertoires were produced on the same platform as the 650 or so repertoires of the first cohort. This was reported in a later analysis. Study-wide results and limits: Among TCR beta chains, those listed as cytomegalovirus-associated numbered roughly 150. CMV antigen specificity was confirmed in vitro for a few CMV-associated chains. Cytomegalovirus status was reportedly diagnosed by the classifier with high sensitivity and specificity.

Produced via immunoSEQ multiplex PCR; TCRdb's table is partial and in-frame only. This sample carries 150,000 to 200,000 clones, around 88% of them seen once, and the ten largest clones take roughly 1.5%. The ends were cut back, 0 bases at V and 3 bases at J, with 22 bases in the middle. CDR1 and CDR2 (germline): MGHRA, YSYEKL. This CDR3 region has 19 residues. This sequence originates from a woman under 30 in good health and CMV-seronegative. J is TRBJ2-3 and V is TRBV4-1; D might be TRBD2 (6 bases). Sequencing was performed on PBMCs. The CDR3 bases are TGCGCCAGCAGCCAAGATATCGCCTCACTAGCAGATCTAACAGATACGCAGTATTTT. The encoded protein is CASSQDIASLADLTDTQYF.